These T cell receptor beta chains were read from a single sample in a study of T cells in Graves' hyperthyroidism and ophthalmopathy. Via MiXCR, TCRdb re-called the multiplex PCR reads, giving one row per CDR3 protein. The sample comprises almost 600,000 distinct CDR3 sequences, around 14% of which are singletons, and approximately 5.7% rests with the top ten. Sequenced: blood. Receptors originate from a young woman with Graves' hyperthyroidism that later progressed to Graves' ophthalmopathy. Each CDR3 is given with its conserved first and last residue. The D gene is left open where the match is weak. Clone sizes are given selectively: once, few, many, or a class where the clone is expanded.

TRBJ1-5,many,.,TRBV30,TGTGCCTGGAGCGATAGGGATCAGCCCCAGCATTTT,CAWSDRDQPQHF
TRBJ2-2,many,.,TRBV7-9,TGTGCCAGCAGCTCTGAGGCGAAGAACACCGGGGAGCTGTTTTTT,CASSSEAKNTGELFF
TRBJ1-1,few,.,TRBV30,TGTGCCTGGAGAAAGGGACTGGACACTGAAGCTTTCTTT,CAWRKGLDTEAFF
TRBJ1-1,many,.,TRBV27,TGTGCCAGCAACCTAAACCCGGGGGACACTGAAGCTTTCTTT,CASNLNPGDTEAFF
TRBJ2-1,.,TRBD2,TRBV9,TGTGCCAGCAGCCCGACTAGCGGGAGAAGCGACAATGAGCAGTTCTTC,CASSPTSGRSDNEQFF
TRBJ2-3,many,.,TRBV24-1,TGTGCCACCAGTGATTTGTTGCCCCCAGATACGCAGTATTTT,CATSDLLPPDTQYF
TRBJ2-7,.,.,TRBV20-1,TGCAGTGCTAGGGGCAGGGGATCCTACGAGCAGTACTTC,CSARGRGSYEQYF
TRBJ2-2,.,TRBD2,TRBV5-5,TGTGCCAGCAGCTTGGGAGCGGGATTAGCGGGAGTTATCACCGGGGAGCTGTTTTTT,CASSLGAGLAGVITGELFF
TRBJ2-2,.,.,TRBV4-3,TGCGCCAGCAGCCAACAACCTAGCGCGGCCGGGGAGCTGTTTTTT,CASSQQPSAAGELFF
TRBJ1-2,many,.,TRBV7-9,TGTGCCAGCAGCTTCCCGCCCAGGACTGGCTACACCTTC,CASSFPPRTGYTF
TRBJ1-2,.,.,TRBV6-2/TRBV6-3,TGTGCCAGCAGCCCAGAGTTCCAGATGAGGGGCTACACCTTC,CASSPEFQMRGYTF
TRBJ2-3,many,TRBD2,TRBV20-1,TGCAGTGCTAGTTGGCTAGCGGGAGTGGAGACAGATACGCAGTATTTT,CSASWLAGVETDTQYF
TRBJ2-7,few,.,TRBV30,TGTGCCTGGAGTGTCGGGGCGGAAAACGAGCAGTACTTC,CAWSVGAENEQYF
TRBJ1-6,.,TRBD1,TRBV5-5,TGTGCCAGCAGCTACTCGGGACAGGGTAATTCACCCCTCCACTTT,CASSYSGQGNSPLHF
TRBJ2-1,many,TRBD1,TRBV11-3,TGTGCCAGCAGCTTCGACAGGGCTTACAATGAGCAGTTCTTC,CASSFDRAYNEQFF
TRBJ2-1,few,TRBD2,TRBV13,TGTGCCAGCAGCCTTAAAGGGAGGGGCGGGAGTCGTGAGCAGTTCTTC,CASSLKGRGGSREQFF
TRBJ2-7,few,TRBD1,TRBV28,TGTGCCAGCAGTCCCCGGACAGGGGAGAAGCAGTACTTC,CASSPRTGEKQYF
TRBJ1-3,many,.,TRBV19,TGTGCCAGTAGTGCCGTGGCGTTCTCTGGAAACACCATATATTTT,CASSAVAFSGNTIYF
TRBJ1-1,few,.,TRBV19,TGTGCCAGTAGTATAGATTTCGCAGGGCTTAGGACTGAAGCTTTCTTT,CASSIDFAGLRTEAFF
TRBJ2-3,few,.,TRBV19,TGTGCCAGTAGCCTCTTGGGGGGCCAAGATACGCAGTATTTT,CASSLLGGQDTQYF
TRBJ2-7,many,TRBD2,TRBV7-8,TGTGCCAGCAGCTTAGGGGCCACTAGCGGGATCTCCTACGAGCAGTACTTC,CASSLGATSGISYEQYF
TRBJ2-7,many,TRBD1,TRBV11-3,TGTGCCAGCAGCGCTAACAGGGGCGAGCAGTACTTC,CASSANRGEQYF
TRBJ2-6,many,.,TRBV7-2,TGTGCCAGCAGCTTAGATATGTCAGACAACGTCCTGACTTTC,CASSLDMSDNVLTF
TRBJ2-1,few,.,TRBV19,TGTGCCAGTAGTATTCAGGCTAGCTATGACTACAATGAGCAGTTCTTC,CASSIQASYDYNEQFF
TRBJ1-5,.,.,TRBV30,TGTGCCTGGAGTGGGGGGAACAATCAGCCCCAGCATTTT,CAWSGGNNQPQHF
TRBJ1-1,many,.,TRBV11-2,TGTGCCAGCAGCTTAGATCGAGGAGGGAACACTGAAGCTTTCTTT,CASSLDRGGNTEAFF
TRBJ1-1,many,TRBD1,TRBV20-1,TGCAGTGCTGAACCGGGACAGGGAAGGGTAGCCACTGAAGCTTTCTTT,CSAEPGQGRVATEAFF
TRBJ2-1,many,.,TRBV2,TGTGCCAGCAGTGAGTTTCTCGAACAGTTCTTC,CASSEFLEQFF
TRBJ2-6,.,.,TRBV7-3,TGTGCCAGCAGCAATCAGGGTTTCTCTGGGGCCAACGTCCTGACTTTC,CASSNQGFSGANVLTF
TRBJ2-5,few,TRBD1,TRBV27,TGTGCCAGCAGTTTAGACAGGGGGGCAGTGGAGACCCAGTACTTC,CASSLDRGAVETQYF
TRBJ2-2,many,.,TRBV5-1,TGCGCCAGCACCAACGGAGGGATCACCGGGGAGCTGTTTTTT,CASTNGGITGELFF
TRBJ2-7,many,.,TRBV11-3,TGTGCCAGCAGCCAGGACCTCAACGAGCAGTACTTC,CASSQDLNEQYF
TRBJ2-7,.,.,TRBV3-1,TGTGCCAGCAGCCAAGACAGGCTCCACGAGCAGTACTTC,CASSQDRLHEQYF
TRBJ1-6,many,TRBD1,TRBV3-1,TGTGCCAGCAGCCAGCGGACAGGGGCCAATAATTCACCCCTCCACTTT,CASSQRTGANNSPLHF
TRBJ1-5,many,.,TRBV7-2,TGTGCCAGCAGCCCAGCCACCGGACGGCCGCGGCCCCAGCATTTT,CASSPATGRPRPQHF
TRBJ2-7,.,.,TRBV4-1,TGCGCCAGCAGCCACGGAGGCCCCGTCTTGAGGTACGAGCAGTACTTC,CASSHGGPVLRYEQYF
TRBJ1-6,once,TRBD1,TRBV30,TGTGCCTGGATCGGGGACAGAGAGAATTCACCCCTCCACTTT,CAWIGDRENSPLHF
TRBJ1-5,many,TRBD1,TRBV12-5,TGTGCTAGTGGTTTGGTCCTAGGGACAGACAATCAGCCCCAGCATTTT,CASGLVLGTDNQPQHF
TRBJ2-5,many,.,TRBV7-3,TGTGCCAGCAGCCCACGGGGGTCCCCAGAGACCCAGTACTTC,CASSPRGSPETQYF
TRBJ2-4,many,.,TRBV2,TGTGCCAGCAGTGTCGACGGGGGAGTGGGAAACATTCAGTACTTC,CASSVDGGVGNIQYF
TRBJ2-1,.,.,TRBV7-9,TGTGCCAGCAGCTTAGGGGTGGGGGACCCCAATGAGCAGTTCTTC,CASSLGVGDPNEQFF